This section outlines one T cell receptor beta chain sequence together with its context. The read finishes 3 residues shy of the CDR3 end, and the germline J gene is used to complete it. The sample belongs to a study of T cells in women clearing cervical HPV infection. V lost 0 bases, J lost 6 bases, and 9 bases lay in between. This CDR3 region has 13 residues. Germline V CDR1 and CDR2: DFQATT, SNEGSKA (reference sequence). Sequenced by immunoSEQ multiplex PCR; TCRdb stores in-frame clones only, minus some. The sample table includes tens of thousands of clones. The receptor's source is a woman between 18 and 70 years old with a cervical HPV16 infection that either progressed to CIN3+ or cleared (not recorded which). The chain recombines TRBV20-1 with TRBJ2-4; maybe TRBD1 (5 bases). The sequenced sample consisted of blood buffy coat. The sequenced CDR3 bases are TGCAGTGCTAGAGATCCTAGGGGAAACATT. Residues: CSARDPRGNI. The full CDR3 protein reads CSARDPRGNIQYF.